This TCR beta chain was found in a study of human T cells and chemical hapten exposure. Study at large: Patients got weekly scalp diphenylcyclopropenone doses over the approximately 25-week study. Affected patients, primarily female, had alopecia areata, totalis or universalis. Study results and limitations: Sensitizing with DPC caused no change in TCRs above 1 in 1000 frequency.

In its sample, this clonotype was seen a few times. Its antigen remains unidentified. As to time point: pre-sensitization, week 0. Treatment noted: therapeutic diphenylcyclopropenone sensitization with weekly scalp DPC. TCRdb itself ran the RACE reads through MiXCR, one entry per CDR3 protein. Here the sample spans some 330,000 distinct CDR3 sequences, 5% to 6.5% being singletons. CDR3 size: 11 residues. From germline, CDR1 is MNHEY and CDR2 SVGEGT. Trimming left V 2 bases short and J 7 bases short, with 6 bases between. The sequence was obtained from a woman between 18 and 30 years old with alopecia areata. Some clones in this sample may be carry-over from other donors' samples. The chain links TRBV6-2 or TRBV6-3 to TRBJ2-7, with no clear D. Here the sequenced sample was whole blood, taken in connection with sensitization to the hapten diphenylcyclopropenone (DPC). In nucleotides, the CDR3 is TGTGCCAGCAGTTACGCTTGGGAGCAGTACTTC. It codes for CASSYAWEQYF.